This T cell receptor beta chain was identified during a study of T-cell memory formation after mild COVID-19. Study-wide results and limits: In pre-infection memory, a portion of responding clones appeared, which suggested that cross-reactive memory joined.

TCRdb recomputed calls from the 5' RACE reads with MiXCR, one row per CDR3 protein. The table has about 340,000 distinct CDR3 sequences, under 25% seen once; the top ten hold around 12%. This clonotype showed up just once. Its antigen is unidentified. This receptor was obtained from an adult woman who had mild COVID-19 (a few samples of this study predate the infection). Cell type and time point are not known. The sequencing input was PBMCs or a T cell subset sorted from them (not recorded which).

The CDR3 nucleotides are TGCAGCGTTGAAGACGAGGACAACTATGGCTACACCTTC. Encoded protein: CSVEDEDNYGYTF. The chain combines TRBV29-1 with TRBJ1-2; D uncertain. The CDR3 extends over 13 amino acids. V was pared by 0 bases and J by 2 bases, with 7 bases between. Germline V gene sequence: CDR1 SQVTM, CDR2 ANQGSEA.